Following are 12 T cell receptor beta chains from one sample sequenced in a study of blood T cell repertoires in COVID-19. Measured with immunoSEQ multiplex PCR; TCRdb has only the in-frame clones, and not every one. This table holds 150,000 to 200,000 clones, about 74% found once. The sequencing sample was made of peripheral blood. The receptors were sampled from a woman of 80 years or more with acute or convalescent COVID-19.

This chain connects TRBV5-6 to TRBJ2-1, with TRBD2 as a possible D gene (6 bases). Trimming removed 5 bases from V and 7 bases from J, with 13 bases in between. This CDR3 region has 13 residues. Germline V gives CDR1 SGHDT, CDR2 YYEEEE. CDR3 amino acids: CASRPTAGNEQFF. The CDR3 nucleotides are TGTGCCAGCAGACCAACCGCGGGGAATGAGCAGTTCTTC.

The V gene is TRBV19, the J gene TRBJ1-4; TRBD1 agrees at 7 bases. The CDR3 runs to 14 residues. After removal of 7 bases from V and 7 bases from J, the junction contained 9 bases not matched to a gene. Looked up from germline, CDR1 is LNHDA and CDR2 is SQIVND (reference sequence). The CDR3 sequence is CASTQRQGGEKLFF. In DNA, the CDR3 is TGTGCCAGTACCCAAAGACAGGGTGGTGAAAAACTGTTTTTT. The variable domain in full, completed from reference TRBV19 and TRBJ1-4, reads DGGITQSPKYLFRKEGQNVTLSCEQNLNHDAMYWYRQDPGQGLRLIYYSQIVNDFQKGDIAEGYSVSREKKESFPLTVTSAQKNPTAFYLCASTQRQGGEKLFFGSGTQLSVL.

This chain joins TRBV7-2 and TRBJ1-1; a weak D match, TRBD1 (6 bases). V was pared by 2 bases and J by 3 bases, with 7 bases between. This CDR3 contains 13 residues. Germline CDR1 SGHTA, CDR2 FQGNSA. CDR3 nucleotides: TGTGCCAGCAGCTTAAAGGGGGACACTGAAGCTTTCTTT. It codes for CASSLKGDTEAFF.

This clone has just a few counts. The gene calls are TRBV4-2 and TRBJ2-2, with 8 bases fitting TRBD1. The CDR3 runs 17 residues. Germline CDR1 LGHNA, CDR2 YNFKEQ. The trim removed 4 bases at V and 4 bases at J, leaving 11 bases unmatched. The CDR3 region has the DNA TGTGCCAGCAGCCGAGACAGGGGATGGGCGAGCACCGGGGAGCTGTTTTTT. This sequence encodes CASSRDRGWASTGELFF.

This chain links TRBV19 with TRBJ2-1; TRBD2 aligns across 12 bases. V lost 4 bases to trimming and J lost 6 bases; unmatched junction nucleotides: 7. The CDR3 is 16 amino acids. Germline V gives CDR1 LNHDA, CDR2 SQIVND (reference sequence). DNA for the CDR3: TGTGCCAGTAGTAACCCATCTAGCGGGAGGGGCAATGAGCAGTTCTTC. This encodes CASSNPSSGRGNEQFF. Complete variable domain (other parts from reference TRBV19 and TRBJ2-1): DGGITQSPKYLFRKEGQNVTLSCEQNLNHDAMYWYRQDPGQGLRLIYYSQIVNDFQKGDIAEGYSVSREKKESFPLTVTSAQKNPTAFYLCASSNPSSGRGNEQFFGPGTRLTVL.

This clone was picked up many times. The chain employs TRBV27 and TRBJ2-1, with 8 bases matching TRBD2. Germline values: CDR1 MNHEY, CDR2 SMNVEV (reference sequence). CDR3 length equals 18 residues. The ends lost 8 bases at V and 0 bases at J; junction bases unmatched: 15. The CDR3 nucleotides read TGTGCCAGCGGGGGGACTAGTCTATCAAAATTCTCCTACAATGAGCAGTTCTTC. Protein product: CASGGTSLSKFSYNEQFF.

The genes are TRBV23-1 and TRBJ2-3, with 10 bases lining up with TRBD1. TRBV23-1 carries the ORF label, with uncertain function. With 6 bases clipped from V and 5 bases from J, the junction kept 8 bases outside the gene matches. This CDR3 has 15 amino acids. The CDR3 coding sequence is TGCGCCAGCAGCCCACCGGGACAGGGGAGAGATACGCAGTATTTT. It encodes CASSPPGQGRDTQYF.

The chain carries TRBV19 and TRBJ2-7; 11 bases align to TRBD1. Germline V lookup: CDR1 LNHDA, CDR2 SQIVND (reference sequence). This CDR3 has 16 amino acids. After removal of 9 bases from V and 6 bases from J, the junction contained 16 bases not matched to a gene. CDR3 DNA sequence: TGTGCCAGCTCGCCAGACATAGGACAGGGGGCGTCCGAGCAGTACTTC. It codes for CASSPDIGQGASEQYF.

The rearrangement links TRBV9 to TRBJ2-1, with TRBD2 matching 7 bases. CDR1 and CDR2 (germline): SGDLS, YYNGEE. This CDR3 comprises 14 residues. Trimming took 8 bases from V and 0 from J; bases not matched to a gene: 5. Here the CDR3 DNA reads TGTGCCAGACTAGCGAAAAGCTCCTACAATGAGCAGTTCTTC. Translation: CARLAKSSYNEQFF.

This clone was counted between two and nine times. The chain couples TRBV3-1 (or the pseudogene TRBV3-2) to TRBJ1-2, with TRBD1 matching over 8 bases. With V trimmed by 1 base and J by 8 bases, 9 bases remained unmatched. The CDR3 has 15 residues. CDR1 LGHDT and CDR2 YNNKEL come from the germline V gene (reference sequence). The CDR3 nucleotides read TGTGCCAGCAGCCAAGGCATGTCAGGGGGCGAAGGCTACACCTTC. Protein product: CASSQGMSGGEGYTF.

This clone turned up a few times. J is TRBJ2-5 and V is TRBV5-1; D remains unclear. Germline CDR1 SGHRS, CDR2 YFSETQ. V lost 3 bases and J 5 bases, leaving 11 bases between the germline ends. There are 13 residues in the CDR3. The CDR3 sequence is CASSSRIMETQYF. The CDR3 DNA sequence: TGCGCCAGCAGCTCGCGGATTATGGAGACCCAGTACTTC. Variable domain in full (rest from reference TRBV5-1 and TRBJ2-5): KAGVTQTPRYLIKTRGQQVTLSCSPISGHRSVSWYQQTPGQGLQFLFEYFSETQRNKGNFPGRFSGRQFSNSRSEMNVSTLELGDSALYLCASSSRIMETQYFGPGTRLLVL.

The chain uses TRBV2 and TRBJ1-6; D is undetermined. The V end lost 2 bases, the J end lost 10 bases, and 15 bases lay between the germline ends. The CDR3 covers 15 residues. The germline V gene encodes CDR1 SNHLY and CDR2 FYNNEI. The CDR3 nucleotides read TGTGCCAGCAGTGAAATAAGCAATCCGAACTCACCCCTCCACTTT. Protein: CASSEISNPNSPLHF.